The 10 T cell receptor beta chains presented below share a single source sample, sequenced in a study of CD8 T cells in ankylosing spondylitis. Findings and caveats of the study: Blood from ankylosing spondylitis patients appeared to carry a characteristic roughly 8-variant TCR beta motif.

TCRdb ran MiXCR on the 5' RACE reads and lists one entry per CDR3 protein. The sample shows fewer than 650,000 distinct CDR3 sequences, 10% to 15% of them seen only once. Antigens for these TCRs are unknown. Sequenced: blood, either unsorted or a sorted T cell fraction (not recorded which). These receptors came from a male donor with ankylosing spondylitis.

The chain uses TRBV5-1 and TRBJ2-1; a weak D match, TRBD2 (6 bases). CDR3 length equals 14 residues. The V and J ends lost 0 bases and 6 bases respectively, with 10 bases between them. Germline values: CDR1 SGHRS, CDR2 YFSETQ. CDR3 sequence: CASSLDGSINEQFF. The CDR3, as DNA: TGCGCCAGCAGCTTGGACGGGAGCATCAATGAGCAGTTCTTC. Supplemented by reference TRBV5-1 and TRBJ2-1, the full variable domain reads KAGVTQTPRYLIKTRGQQVTLSCSPISGHRSVSWYQQTPGQGLQFLFEYFSETQRNKGNFPGRFSGRQFSNSRSEMNVSTLELGDSALYLCASSLDGSINEQFFGPGTRLTVL.

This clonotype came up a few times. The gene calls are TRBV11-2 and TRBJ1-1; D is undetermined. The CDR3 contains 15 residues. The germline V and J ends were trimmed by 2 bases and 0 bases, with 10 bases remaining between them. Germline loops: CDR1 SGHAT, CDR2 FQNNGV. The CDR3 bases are TGTGCCAGCAGCTTAATGCTAGGCATGAACACTGAAGCTTTCTTT. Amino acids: CASSLMLGMNTEAFF. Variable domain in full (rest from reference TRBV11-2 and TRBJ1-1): EAGVAQSPRYKIIEKRQSVAFWCNPISGHATLYWYQQILGQGPKLLIQFQNNGVVDDSQLPKDRFSAERLKGVDSTLKIQPAKLEDSAVYLCASSLMLGMNTEAFFGQGTRLTVV.

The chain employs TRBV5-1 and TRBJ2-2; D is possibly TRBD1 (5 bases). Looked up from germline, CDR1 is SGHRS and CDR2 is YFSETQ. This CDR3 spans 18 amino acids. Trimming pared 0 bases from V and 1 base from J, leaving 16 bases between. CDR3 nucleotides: TGCGCCAGCAGCTTGGGCGGCCTGGGGCAGATGAACACCGGGGAGCTGTTTTTT. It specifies CASSLGGLGQMNTGELFF.

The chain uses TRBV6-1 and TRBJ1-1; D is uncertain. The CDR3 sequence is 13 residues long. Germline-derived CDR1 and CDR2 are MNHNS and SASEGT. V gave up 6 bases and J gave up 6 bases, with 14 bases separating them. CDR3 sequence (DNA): TGTGCCAGCAGATCCAGCGCGGAGCCTGAAGCTTTCTTT. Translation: CASRSSAEPEAFF.

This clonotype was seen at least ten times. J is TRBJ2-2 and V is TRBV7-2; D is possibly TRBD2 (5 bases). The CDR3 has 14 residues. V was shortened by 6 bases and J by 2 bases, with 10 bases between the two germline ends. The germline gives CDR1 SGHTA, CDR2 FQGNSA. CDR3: CASRREHNTGELFF. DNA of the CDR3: TGTGCCAGCAGACGGGAACACAACACCGGGGAGCTGTTTTTT.

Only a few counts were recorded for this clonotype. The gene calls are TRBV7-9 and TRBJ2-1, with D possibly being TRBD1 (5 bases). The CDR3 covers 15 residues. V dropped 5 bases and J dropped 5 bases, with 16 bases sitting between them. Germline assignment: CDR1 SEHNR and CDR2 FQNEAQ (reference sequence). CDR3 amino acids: CASSQGGPPHNEQFF. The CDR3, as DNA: TGTGCCAGCAGCCAGGGTGGGCCACCCCACAATGAGCAGTTCTTC.

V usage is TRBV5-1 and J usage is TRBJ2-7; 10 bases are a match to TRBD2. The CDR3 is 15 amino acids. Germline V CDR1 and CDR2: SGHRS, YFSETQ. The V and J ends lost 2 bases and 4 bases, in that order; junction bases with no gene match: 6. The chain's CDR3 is CASSFGSGRHYEQYV. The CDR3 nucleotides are TGCGCCAGCAGCTTTGGTAGCGGGAGGCATTACGAGCAGTACGTC.

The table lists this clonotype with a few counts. For the CDR3, the DNA is TGTGCCAGCAGTCCCTGGACAAATAGAGGTGAAAAACTGTTTTTT. This codes for CASSPWTNRGEKLFF. The chain carries TRBV12-3 or TRBV12-4 and TRBJ1-4; a weak D match, TRBD1 (5 bases). The V end was cut by 5 bases, the J end by 7 bases, with 17 bases between. The CDR3 totals 15 residues.

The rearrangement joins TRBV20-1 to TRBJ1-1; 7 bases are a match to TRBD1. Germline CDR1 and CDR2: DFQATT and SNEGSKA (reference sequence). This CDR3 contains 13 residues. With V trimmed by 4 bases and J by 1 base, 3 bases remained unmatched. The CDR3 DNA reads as TGCAGTGCTACCGGACAGGCGAACACTGAAGCTTTCTTT. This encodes CSATGQANTEAFF.

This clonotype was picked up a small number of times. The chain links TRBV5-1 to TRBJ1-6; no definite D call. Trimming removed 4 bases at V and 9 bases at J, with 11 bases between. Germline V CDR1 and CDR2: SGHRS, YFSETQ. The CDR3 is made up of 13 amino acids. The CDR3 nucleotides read TGCGCCAGCAGCCGAACATCAAGTTCACCCCTCCACTTT. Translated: CASSRTSSSPLHF.